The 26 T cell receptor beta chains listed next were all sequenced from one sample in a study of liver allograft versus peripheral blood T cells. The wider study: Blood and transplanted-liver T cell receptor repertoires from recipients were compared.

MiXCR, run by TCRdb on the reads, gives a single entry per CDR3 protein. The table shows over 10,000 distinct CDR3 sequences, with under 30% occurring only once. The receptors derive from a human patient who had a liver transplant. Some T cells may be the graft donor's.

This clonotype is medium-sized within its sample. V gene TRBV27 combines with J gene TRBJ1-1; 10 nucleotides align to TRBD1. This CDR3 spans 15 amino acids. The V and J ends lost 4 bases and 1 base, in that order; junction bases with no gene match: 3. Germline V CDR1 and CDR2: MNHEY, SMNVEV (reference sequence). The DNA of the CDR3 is TGTGCCAGCAGTTCAGGGACAGGGGAGAACACTGAAGCTTTCTTT. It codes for CASSSGTGENTEAFF.

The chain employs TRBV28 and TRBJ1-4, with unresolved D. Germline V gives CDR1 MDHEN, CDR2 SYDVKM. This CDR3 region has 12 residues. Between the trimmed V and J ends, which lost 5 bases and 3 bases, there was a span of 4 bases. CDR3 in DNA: TGTGCCAGCAGTGGTCCTAATGAAAAACTGTTTTTT. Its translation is CASSGPNEKLFF.

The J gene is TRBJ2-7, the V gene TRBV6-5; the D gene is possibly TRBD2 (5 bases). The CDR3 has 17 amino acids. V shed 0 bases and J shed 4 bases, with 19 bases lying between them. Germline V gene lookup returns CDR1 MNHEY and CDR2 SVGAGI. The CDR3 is CASSYSKGVAGGYEQYF. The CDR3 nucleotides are TGTGCCAGCAGTTACTCGAAGGGAGTGGCGGGCGGATACGAGCAGTACTTC.

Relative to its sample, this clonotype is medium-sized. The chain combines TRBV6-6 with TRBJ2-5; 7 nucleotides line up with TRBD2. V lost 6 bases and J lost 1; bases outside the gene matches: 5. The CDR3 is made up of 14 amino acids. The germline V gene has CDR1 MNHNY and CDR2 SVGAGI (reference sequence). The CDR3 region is CASRGRASQETQYF. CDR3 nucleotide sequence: TGTGCCAGCAGAGGGAGGGCTAGCCAAGAGACCCAGTACTTC.

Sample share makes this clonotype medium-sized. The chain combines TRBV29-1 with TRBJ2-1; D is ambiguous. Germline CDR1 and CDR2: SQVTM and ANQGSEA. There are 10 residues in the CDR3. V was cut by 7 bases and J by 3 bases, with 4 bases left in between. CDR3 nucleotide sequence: TGCAGCGGGGGCTACAATGAGCAGTTCTTC. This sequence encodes CSGGYNEQFF.

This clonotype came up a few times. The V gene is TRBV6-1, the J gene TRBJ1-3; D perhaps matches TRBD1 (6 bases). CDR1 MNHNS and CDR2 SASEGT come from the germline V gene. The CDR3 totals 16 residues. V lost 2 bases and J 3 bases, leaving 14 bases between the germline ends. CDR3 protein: CASSETRGRLGNTIYF. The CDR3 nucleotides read TGTGCCAGCAGTGAAACGCGGGGGCGGCTTGGAAACACCATATATTTT.

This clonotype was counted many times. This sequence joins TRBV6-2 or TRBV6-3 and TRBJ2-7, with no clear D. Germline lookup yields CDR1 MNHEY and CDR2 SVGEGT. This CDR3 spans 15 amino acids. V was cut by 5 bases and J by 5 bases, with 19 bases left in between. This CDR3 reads CASSTRPGGTNEQYF. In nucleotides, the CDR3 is TGTGCCAGCAGTACGCGCCCTGGCGGAACAAACGAGCAGTACTTC.

The CDR3: CASSLGSQREQYF. The CDR3, as DNA: TGTGCCAGCAGTTTGGGGTCACAGCGCGAGCAGTACTTC. This chain joins TRBV27 and TRBJ2-7; D is uncertain. CDR3 length: 13 residues. The V gene lost 3 bases and the J gene lost 6 bases, with 12 bases spanning the gap. Germline assignment: CDR1 MNHEY and CDR2 SMNVEV (reference sequence).

The DNA of the CDR3 is TGTGCCAGTAGTCCTCAGACAGGGGAGCATAATTCACCCCTCCACTTT. This encodes CASSPQTGEHNSPLHF. The V and J genes are TRBV19 and TRBJ1-6, with 8 bases lining up with TRBD1. Germline V gene data show CDR1 as LNHDA and CDR2 as SQIVND (reference sequence). The CDR3 sequence is 16 residues long. V gave up 5 bases and J gave up 5 bases; unmatched junction bases: 8.

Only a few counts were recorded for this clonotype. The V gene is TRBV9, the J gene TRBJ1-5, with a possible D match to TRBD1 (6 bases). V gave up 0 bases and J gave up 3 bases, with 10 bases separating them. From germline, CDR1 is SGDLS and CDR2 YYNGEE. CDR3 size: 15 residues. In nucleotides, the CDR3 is TGTGCCAGCAGCGTAGGGACAGAAACCAATCAGCCCCAGCATTTT. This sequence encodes CASSVGTETNQPQHF.

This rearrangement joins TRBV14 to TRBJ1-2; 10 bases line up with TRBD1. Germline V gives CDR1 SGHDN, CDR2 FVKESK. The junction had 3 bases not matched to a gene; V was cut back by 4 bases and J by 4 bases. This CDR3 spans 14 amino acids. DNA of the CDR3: TGTGCCAGCAGCCGGGACAGGGGTGGCTATGGCTACACCTTC. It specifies CASSRDRGGYGYTF.

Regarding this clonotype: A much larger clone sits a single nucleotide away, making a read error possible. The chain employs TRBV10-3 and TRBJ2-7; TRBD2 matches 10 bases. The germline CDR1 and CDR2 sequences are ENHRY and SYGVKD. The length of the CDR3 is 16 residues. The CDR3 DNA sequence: TGTGACATCAGTGAGTCGACTAGCGGGCGCTCCTACGAGCAGTACTTC. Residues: CDISESTSGRSYEQYF.

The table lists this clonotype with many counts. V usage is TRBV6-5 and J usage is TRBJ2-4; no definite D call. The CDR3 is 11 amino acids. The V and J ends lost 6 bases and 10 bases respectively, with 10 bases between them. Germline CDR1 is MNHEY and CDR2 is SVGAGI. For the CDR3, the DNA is TGTGCCAGCAGCGAATTCGGAATTCAGTACTTC. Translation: CASSEFGIQYF.

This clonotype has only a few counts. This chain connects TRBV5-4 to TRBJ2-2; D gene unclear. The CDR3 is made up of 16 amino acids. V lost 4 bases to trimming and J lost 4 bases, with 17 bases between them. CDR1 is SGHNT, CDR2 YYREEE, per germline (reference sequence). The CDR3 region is CASSLPGRLGTGELFF. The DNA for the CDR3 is TGTGCCAGCAGCCTCCCGGGTAGGCTGGGCACCGGGGAGCTGTTTTTT.

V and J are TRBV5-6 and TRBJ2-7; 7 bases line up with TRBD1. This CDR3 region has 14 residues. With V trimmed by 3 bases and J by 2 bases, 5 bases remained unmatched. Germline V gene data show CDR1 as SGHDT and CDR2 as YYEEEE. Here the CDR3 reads CASSWGQPTYEQYF. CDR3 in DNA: TGTGCCAGCAGCTGGGGACAGCCCACCTACGAGCAGTACTTC.

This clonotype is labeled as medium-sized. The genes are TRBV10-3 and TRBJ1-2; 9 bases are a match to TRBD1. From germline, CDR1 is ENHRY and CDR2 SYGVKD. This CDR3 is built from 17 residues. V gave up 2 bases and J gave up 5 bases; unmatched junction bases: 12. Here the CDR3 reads CAISEPLGTGKGYGYTF. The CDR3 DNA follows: TGTGCCATCAGTGAGCCCCTCGGGACAGGGAAGGGGTATGGCTACACCTTC.

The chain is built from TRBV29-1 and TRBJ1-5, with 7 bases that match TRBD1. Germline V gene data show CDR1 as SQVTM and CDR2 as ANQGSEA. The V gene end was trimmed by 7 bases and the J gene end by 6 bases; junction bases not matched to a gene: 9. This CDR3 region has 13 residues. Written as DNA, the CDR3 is TGCAGCGCCTCGACAGGGTACGGTCAGCCCCAGCATTTT. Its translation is CSASTGYGQPQHF.

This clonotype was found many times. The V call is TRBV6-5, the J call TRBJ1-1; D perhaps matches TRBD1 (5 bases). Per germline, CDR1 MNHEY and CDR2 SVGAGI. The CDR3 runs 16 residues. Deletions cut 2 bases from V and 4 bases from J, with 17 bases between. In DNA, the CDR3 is TGTGCCAGCAGTTACGAGTGGGGGAGGCTGTCCACTGAAGCTTTCTTT. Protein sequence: CASSYEWGRLSTEAFF.

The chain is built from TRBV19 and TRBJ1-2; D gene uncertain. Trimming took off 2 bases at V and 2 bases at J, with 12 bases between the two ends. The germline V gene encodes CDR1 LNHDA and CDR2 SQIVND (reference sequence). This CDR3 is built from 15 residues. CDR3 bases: TGTGCCAGTAGTATATCGGTCCGGATCAACTATGGCTACACCTTC. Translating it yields CASSISVRINYGYTF.

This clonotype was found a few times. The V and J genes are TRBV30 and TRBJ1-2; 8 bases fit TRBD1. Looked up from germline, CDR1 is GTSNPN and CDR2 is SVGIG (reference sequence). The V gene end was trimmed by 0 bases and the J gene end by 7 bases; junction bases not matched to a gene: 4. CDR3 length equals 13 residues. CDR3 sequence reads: CAWSVQGDGGYTF. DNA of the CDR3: TGTGCCTGGAGTGTACAGGGGGACGGTGGCTACACCTTC.

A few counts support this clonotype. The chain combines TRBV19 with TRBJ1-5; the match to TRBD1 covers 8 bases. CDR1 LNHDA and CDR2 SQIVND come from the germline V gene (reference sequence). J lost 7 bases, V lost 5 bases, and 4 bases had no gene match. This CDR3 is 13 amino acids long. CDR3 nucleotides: TGTGCCAGTAGTGAACAGGGGGAACAGCCCCAGCATTTT. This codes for CASSEQGEQPQHF.

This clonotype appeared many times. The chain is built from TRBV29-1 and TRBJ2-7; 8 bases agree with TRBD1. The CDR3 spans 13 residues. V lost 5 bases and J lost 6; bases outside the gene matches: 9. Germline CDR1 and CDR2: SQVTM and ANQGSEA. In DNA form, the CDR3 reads TGCAGCGTTTCCGGGACAGGCCTTAGCGAGCAGTACTTC. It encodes CSVSGTGLSEQYF.

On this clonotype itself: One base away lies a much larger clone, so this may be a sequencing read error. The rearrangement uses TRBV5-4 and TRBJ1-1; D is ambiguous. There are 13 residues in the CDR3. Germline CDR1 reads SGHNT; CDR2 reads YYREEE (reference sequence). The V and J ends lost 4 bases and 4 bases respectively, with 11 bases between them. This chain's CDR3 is CASSTRSITEAFF. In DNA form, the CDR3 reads TGTGCCAGCAGCACGAGATCGATCACTGAAGCTTTCTTT. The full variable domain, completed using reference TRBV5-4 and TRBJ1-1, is ETGVTQSPTHLIKTRGQQVTLRCSSQSGHNTVSWYQQALGQGPQFIFQYYREEENGRGNFPPRFSGLQFPNYSSELNVNALELDDSALYLCASSTRSITEAFFGQGTRLTVV.

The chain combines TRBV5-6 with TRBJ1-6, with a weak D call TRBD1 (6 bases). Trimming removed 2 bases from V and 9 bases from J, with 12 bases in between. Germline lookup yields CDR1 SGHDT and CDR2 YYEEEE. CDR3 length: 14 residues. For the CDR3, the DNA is TGTGCCAGCAGCTTCGAGACAGGCGGTTCACCCCTCCACTTT. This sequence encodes CASSFETGGSPLHF.

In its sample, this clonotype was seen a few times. CDR3 in amino acids: CALRLNTDTQYF. CDR3 coding DNA: TGTGCTTTGAGACTAAACACAGATACGCAGTATTTT. The rearrangement links TRBV30 to TRBJ2-3, with a tentative D call TRBD2 (5 bases). Germline-derived CDR1 and CDR2 are GTSNPN and SVGIG (reference sequence). This CDR3 region has 12 residues.

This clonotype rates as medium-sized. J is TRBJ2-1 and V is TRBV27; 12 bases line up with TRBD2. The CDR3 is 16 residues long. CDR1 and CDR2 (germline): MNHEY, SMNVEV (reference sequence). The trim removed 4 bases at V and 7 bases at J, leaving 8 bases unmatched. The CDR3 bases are TGTGCCAGCAGTTCCTTGGGAACTAGCGGGGGGAATGAGCAGTTCTTC. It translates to CASSSLGTSGGNEQFF.